This TCR beta chain was recorded in a study of regulatory T cells in long-lasting Graves disease. This clonotype has a count of ten or more. Its antigen is not identified. Investigators prepared the TCR beta libraries by applying iRepertoire HTBI primers and Arm-PCR of CDR3 regions. Via MiXCR, TCRdb re-called the multiplex PCR reads, giving one row per CDR3 protein. The sample includes roughly 400,000 distinct CDR3 sequences, around 20% of them seen just once. Indicated time point: persistent/refractory GD, antithyroid drugs over 5 years with positive TRAb. Researchers made the TCR library from RNA that was extracted from PBMCs. Study results and caveats: Persistent disease preferred TRBV28, TRBJ1-2 and TRBJ2-5.

Trimming shortened V by 1 base and J by 2 bases, and 6 bases separated the two germline ends. CDR3 length equals 12 residues. The V gene's germline CDR1 is DFQATT and CDR2 SNEGSKA (reference sequence). This chain connects TRBV20-1 to TRBJ2-7; D perhaps matches TRBD2 (6 bases). This specimen consisted of peripheral blood mononuclear cells (PBMCs), obtained when the disease was refractory, from a patient treated with antithyroid drugs. This TCR was recovered from a female donor with Graves disease. In DNA form, the CDR3 reads TGCAGTGCTAGAGGCGGGACCTACGAGCAGTACTTC. Amino acid sequence: CSARGGTYEQYF.